The 2 T cell receptor beta chains in this list originate from one sample, sequenced in a study of OX40 agonist ivuxolimab in advanced cancers. Profiled with immunoSEQ multiplex PCR; TCRdb holds only in-frame clones, not every one. Of about 62,000 clones listed, 75% to 90% are singletons. The specimen was CD4+ or CD8+ T cells sorted from blood, collected in a trial of the OX40 agonist ivuxolimab. These receptors were taken from an adult with an advanced solid tumor such as melanoma, head and neck, liver or kidney cancer.

V and J are TRBV9 and TRBJ2-5; 8 nucleotides agree with TRBD1. This CDR3 has 16 amino acids. J lost 4 bases, V lost 3 bases, and 11 bases had no gene match. Germline CDR1 SGDLS, CDR2 YYNGEE. The CDR3 coding sequence is TGTGCCAGCAGCGCCGGACAGGGTTTTTTGTTAGAGACCCAGTACTTC. Amino acids: CASSAGQGFLLETQYF.

The J gene is TRBJ2-3, the V gene TRBV5-4; 9 nucleotides align to TRBD2. The CDR3 sequence is 16 residues long. V lost 4 bases, J lost 6 bases, and 12 bases stayed unmatched. Germline V gene lookup returns CDR1 SGHNT and CDR2 YYREEE (reference sequence). The CDR3 protein is CASSRTGTSTRDTQYF. CDR3 nucleotide sequence: TGTGCCAGCAGCCGCACCGGGACTAGCACCAGGGATACGCAGTATTTT. The whole variable domain, filled in from reference TRBV5-4 and TRBJ2-3, reads ETGVTQSPTHLIKTRGQQVTLRCSSQSGHNTVSWYQQALGQGPQFIFQYYREEENGRGNFPPRFSGLQFPNYSSELNVNALELDDSALYLCASSRTGTSTRDTQYFGPGTRLTVL.